The next 7 T cell receptor beta chains were all read from a single sample in a study of cytomegalovirus exposure and HLA in healthy donors. TCRdb's table, derived via immunoSEQ multiplex PCR, lists solely in-frame clones and lacks some. Among about 200,000 clones listed, 70% to 90% were seen once. What was sequenced was PBMCs. The receptors come from a woman between 18 and 29 years old in good health and CMV-seronegative.

J is TRBJ1-1 and V is TRBV14; a possible D gene is TRBD1 (5 bases). This CDR3 comprises 14 residues. Per the germline V gene, CDR1 is SGHDN and CDR2 is FVKESK. With 4 bases removed from V and 3 bases from J, the gap between germline ends came to 12 bases. The DNA of the CDR3 is TGTGCCAGCAGCCTAACAGGTCTTGACACTGAAGCTTTCTTT. Translation gives CASSLTGLDTEAFF.

The rearrangement uses TRBV27 and TRBJ2-2; TRBD2 aligns across 9 bases. J gave up 3 bases and V 2 bases, and 4 bases lay outside the gene matches. Per germline, CDR1 MNHEY and CDR2 SMNVEV (reference sequence). The CDR3 covers 16 residues. CDR3 coding DNA: TGTGCCAGCAGTTTAGCGGGAGGGCCGGACACCGGGGAGCTGTTTTTT. Protein product: CASSLAGGPDTGELFF.

The V and J genes are TRBV11-2 and TRBJ2-5; possibly TRBD1 or TRBD2 for D (5 bases each). Germline assignment: CDR1 SGHAT and CDR2 FQNNGV. This CDR3 comprises 13 residues. V dropped 1 base and J dropped 11 bases, with 14 bases sitting between them. The DNA of the CDR3 is TGTGCCAGCAGCTTAGGTATCAGGGACGAACAGTACTTC. It translates to CASSLGIRDEQYF.

The V call is TRBV7-2, the J call TRBJ1-5, with a tentative D call TRBD1 (5 bases). The V end lost 5 bases, the J end lost 6 bases, and 11 bases lay between the germline ends. Germline V lookup: CDR1 SGHTA, CDR2 FQGNSA. This CDR3 is built from 13 residues. The DNA for the CDR3 is TGTGCCAGCAGCGCCGACGGGGCTCAGCCCCAGCATTTT. This translates into CASSADGAQPQHF.

This clone was seen a handful of times. J is TRBJ1-1 and V is TRBV7-3; tentatively, D is TRBD1 (5 bases). Germline lookup yields CDR1 SGHTA and CDR2 FQGTGA. The CDR3 runs to 13 residues. V dropped 2 bases and J dropped 3 bases, with 7 bases sitting between them. DNA of the CDR3: TGTGCCAGCAGCTTACAGGGTTACACTGAAGCTTTCTTT. Encoded protein: CASSLQGYTEAFF.

This clone was detected only once. The J gene is TRBJ1-2, the V gene TRBV7-3, with 9 bases identical to TRBD1. CDR1 is SGHTA and CDR2 is FQGTGA in the germline V gene. This CDR3 is 15 amino acids long. V dropped 5 bases and J dropped 4; count of bases not matched to a gene: 8. The CDR3 nucleotides read TGTGCCAGCAGCCCAACAGGGGGCGCGGGCTATGGCTACACCTTC. Translation gives CASSPTGGAGYGYTF.

This clone was seen a handful of times. This chain joins TRBV28 and TRBJ1-1; maybe TRBD1 (6 bases). Germline CDR1 MDHEN, CDR2 SYDVKM. The CDR3 covers 12 residues. The V end was cut by 6 bases, the J end by 11 bases, with 16 bases between. The DNA of the CDR3 is TGTGCCAGCAGCCTGAGACAGGATGACGCTTTCTTT. It codes for CASSLRQDDAFF.